One sample yielded the 32 T cell receptor beta chains listed below, sequenced in a study of graft-versus-host responses after intestinal transplantation. TCRdb's table, derived via immunoSEQ multiplex PCR, lists solely in-frame clones and lacks some. Of over 100,000 clones in the sample, 90% to 95% are singletons; the top ten hold 3% to 4%. Their target antigens are unknown. The source was unstimulated CD8+ T cells sorted from spleen or lymph node cells, collected before intestinal transplant. The receptors originated from a human donor who received an intestinal transplant.

The chain has TRBV11-2 and TRBJ2-7, with 7 bases lining up with TRBD2. Germline V gene lookup returns CDR1 SGHAT and CDR2 FQNNGV. Trimming at V came to 5 bases and at J to 3 bases, leaving 22 bases not matched to a gene. The CDR3 consists of 19 residues. The CDR3: CASSPNRDYPTGHGYEQYF. As DNA, the CDR3 is TGTGCCAGCAGCCCCAACCGGGACTATCCTACCGGACACGGCTACGAGCAGTACTTC.

The gene calls are TRBV27 and TRBJ1-5; perhaps TRBD1 as D (6 bases). V dropped 6 bases and J dropped 2 bases, with 14 bases sitting between them. CDR1 and CDR2 from the germline V gene are MNHEY and SMNVEV (reference sequence). The CDR3 is made up of 15 amino acids. The CDR3 DNA reads TGTGCCAGCAGGGGGGGGGCGGGGGGCAATCAGCCCCAGCATTTT. Amino acid sequence: CASRGGAGGNQPQHF.

The J gene is TRBJ2-7, the V gene TRBV10-1, with D perhaps matching TRBD1 (6 bases). The CDR3 covers 14 residues. Trimming pared 7 bases from V and 5 bases from J, leaving 18 bases between. CDR1 is WNHNN, CDR2 SYGVQD, per germline (reference sequence). The CDR3 DNA reads as TGCGCCAGCAACGAGGGGGACATTGCGAACGAGCAGTACTTC. This gives the protein CASNEGDIANEQYF.

To note about this clone: The sample carries other DNA sequences with the same CDR3. The chain's CDR3 is CASSLPDRGLGNTIYF. The CDR3 DNA follows: TGTGCCAGCAGCCTCCCCGACAGGGGGCTTGGAAACACCATATATTTT. The V and J genes are TRBV7-9 and TRBJ1-3; 10 bases agree with TRBD1. CDR3 length equals 16 residues. CDR1 and CDR2 (germline): SEHNR, FQNEAQ (reference sequence). Trimming at V came to 5 bases and at J to 3 bases, leaving 7 bases not matched to a gene.

The chain uses TRBV7-2 and TRBJ2-2; 7 bases fit TRBD1. V shed 4 bases, J shed 5 bases, and the junction held 7 bases outside the gene matches. The CDR3 has 15 amino acids. Germline assignment: CDR1 SGHTA and CDR2 FQGNSA. CDR3 region: CASSSLTGRTGELFF. In DNA, the CDR3 is TGTGCCAGCAGCTCATTGACAGGGCGAACCGGGGAGCTGTTTTTT.

V and J are TRBV5-1 and TRBJ2-7; tentative D call: TRBD2 (6 bases). V lost 0 bases, J lost 1 base, and 14 bases lay in between. This CDR3 is built from 16 residues. Germline CDR1 and CDR2: SGHRS and YFSETQ. CDR3 residues: CASSLATGLKSYEQYF. CDR3 in DNA: TGCGCCAGCAGCTTGGCGACGGGACTCAAATCCTACGAGCAGTACTTC.

V gene TRBV5-6 combines with J gene TRBJ1-1; the D gene is possibly TRBD1 (5 bases). The germline V gene has CDR1 SGHDT and CDR2 YYEEEE. Trimming removed 2 bases at V and 2 bases at J, with 13 bases between. CDR3 length: 15 amino acids. The CDR3 sequence: CASSFGTWENTEAFF. The CDR3, as DNA: TGTGCCAGCAGCTTTGGGACCTGGGAAAACACTGAAGCTTTCTTT.

The rearrangement joins TRBV10-1 to TRBJ1-1, with unresolved D. Trimming shortened V by 0 bases and J by 1 base, and 9 bases separated the two germline ends. This CDR3 comprises 15 residues. Germline values: CDR1 WNHNN, CDR2 SYGVQD (reference sequence). In DNA, the CDR3 is TGCGCCAGCAGTGAGTCTCGGGAGGGGAACACTGAAGCTTTCTTT. Translation: CASSESREGNTEAFF.

This chain links TRBV30 with TRBJ2-3; TRBD2 matches 10 bases. The CDR3 covers 14 residues. The germline V gene encodes CDR1 GTSNPN and CDR2 SVGIG (reference sequence). V was clipped by 5 bases and J by 3 bases; unmatched bases: 5. The CDR3 nucleotides are TGTGCCTGGGGTAGCGGGAGGTTGACAGATACGCAGTATTTT. The encoded protein is CAWGSGRLTDTQYF.

For the CDR3, the DNA is TGTGCCAGCAGTGAGAAGGGAAGGAGCTATGGCTACACCTTC. Encoded protein: CASSEKGRSYGYTF. The rearrangement uses TRBV25-1 and TRBJ1-2; D gene uncertain. The germline V gene encodes CDR1 MGHDK and CDR2 SYGVNS. The CDR3 extends over 14 amino acids. V lost 3 bases and J lost 4, with 12 bases in between.

The chain couples TRBV16 to TRBJ1-5; D is perhaps TRBD1 (5 bases). V was clipped by 1 base and J by 8 bases, with 12 bases between them. The germline V gene encodes CDR1 KGHSY and CDR2 FQNENV. The CDR3 length is 14 residues. The CDR3 DNA is TGTGCCAGCAGCCAATGGGGCCCAAGGGAGCCCCAGCATTTT. Translated: CASSQWGPREPQHF.

In nucleotides, the CDR3 is TGTGCCAGCAGCGCCGGACGTTTTAGCAATCAGCCCCAGCATTTT. Translated, it gives CASSAGRFSNQPQHF. The V gene is TRBV7-2, the J gene TRBJ1-5; D remains ambiguous. The CDR3 consists of 15 residues. Trimming left V 5 bases short and J 0 bases short, with 11 bases between. Germline V gives CDR1 SGHTA, CDR2 FQGNSA.

The chain recombines TRBV28 with TRBJ2-1, with D possibly being TRBD2 (6 bases). Trimming shortened V by 5 bases and J by 5 bases, and 16 bases separated the two germline ends. The CDR3 sequence is 15 residues long. CDR1 and CDR2 from the germline V gene are MDHEN and SYDVKM. The CDR3 sequence is CASSLPRLGHNEQFF. CDR3 sequence (DNA): TGTGCCAGCAGTCTACCCCGACTAGGCCACAATGAGCAGTTCTTC.

The V gene is TRBV7-9, the J gene TRBJ1-3; D is undetermined. CDR1 and CDR2 from the germline V gene are SEHNR and FQNEAQ (reference sequence). CDR3 length equals 15 residues. V lost 2 bases and J lost 8, with 16 bases in between. In nucleotides, the CDR3 is TGTGCCAGCAGCTTACCTCAAGGGCCCGAAGACACCATATATTTT. Residues: CASSLPQGPEDTIYF.

This chain connects TRBV4-2 to TRBJ2-7, with 8 bases matching TRBD1. Trimming cost V 0 bases and J 5 bases; bases outside gene matches: 12. CDR1 and CDR2 from the germline V gene are LGHNA and YNFKEQ. The CDR3 has 17 residues. The CDR3, as DNA: TGTGCCAGCAGCCAAGATCCCAAAGGACAGGGCTACAACGAGCAGTACTTC. Its protein is CASSQDPKGQGYNEQYF.

This chain uses TRBV11-2 with TRBJ1-2; D might be TRBD1 (5 bases). The CDR3 is 15 residues long. Trimming left V 1 base short and J 5 bases short, with 14 bases between. Germline lookup yields CDR1 SGHAT and CDR2 FQNNGV. The CDR3 here is CASSLGQGPGYGYTF. CDR3 DNA: TGTGCCAGCAGCTTAGGTCAGGGTCCAGGGTATGGCTACACCTTC.

The V call is TRBV7-3, the J call TRBJ2-6; D uncertain. Germline values: CDR1 SGHTA, CDR2 FQGTGA. Deletions cut 4 bases from V and 0 bases from J, with 4 bases between. This CDR3 region has 14 residues. The CDR3 region is CASSSGSGANVLTF. The CDR3, as DNA: TGTGCCAGCAGCTCTGGCTCTGGGGCCAACGTCCTGACTTTC.

This sequence joins TRBV6-5 and TRBJ2-1; D unclear. CDR1 and CDR2 from the germline V gene are MNHEY and SVGAGI. The CDR3 sequence is 16 residues long. Trimming left V 3 bases short and J 1 base short, with 13 bases between. CDR3 bases: TGTGCCAGCAGTTATCGGAGCTATAGGTCCTACAATGAGCAGTTCTTC. Protein: CASSYRSYRSYNEQFF.

The chain employs TRBV7-2 and TRBJ2-1, with 8 bases matching TRBD2. V was clipped by 5 bases and J by 0 bases; unmatched bases: 6. The CDR3 runs to 16 residues. CDR1 and CDR2 (germline): SGHTA, FQGNSA. The CDR3 DNA reads TGTGCCAGCAGCCCTAGCGGGTTGAGCTCCTACAATGAGCAGTTCTTC. Residues: CASSPSGLSSYNEQFF.

The chain couples TRBV25-1 to TRBJ2-3; TRBD2 matches at 13 bases. CDR1 and CDR2 from the germline V gene are MGHDK and SYGVNS. The ends lost 5 bases at V and 5 bases at J; junction bases unmatched: 7. The CDR3 sequence is 16 residues long. CDR3 residues: CASSTGLAGERDTQYF. CDR3 nucleotide sequence: TGTGCCAGCAGTACAGGACTAGCGGGAGAACGAGATACGCAGTATTTT.

The chain links TRBV5-8 to TRBJ1-2; D ambiguous. Trimming shortened V by 0 bases and J by 3 bases, and 6 bases separated the two germline ends. The CDR3 has 13 residues. The V gene's germline CDR1 is SGHTS and CDR2 YDEGEE. CDR3 DNA sequence: TGTGCCAGCAGCTTGGACGTTCACTATGGCTACACCTTC. Translation gives CASSLDVHYGYTF.

DNA of the CDR3: TGTGCCAGCAGTTACTCGGTAAACTACGAGCAGTACTTC. This codes for CASSYSVNYEQYF. The chain links TRBV6-5 to TRBJ2-7; unclear D gene. The CDR3 has 13 residues. Germline values: CDR1 MNHEY, CDR2 SVGAGI. Trimming removed 0 bases at V and 3 bases at J, with 6 bases between.

This clone has just one count. The V gene is TRBV4-1, the J gene TRBJ2-1; a weak D match, TRBD2 (6 bases). This CDR3 spans 15 amino acids. CDR1 and CDR2 from the germline V gene are MGHRA and YSYEKL. Trimming removed 6 bases from V and 2 bases from J, with 14 bases in between. The CDR3 protein is CASSPSGLTYNEQFF. In DNA form, the CDR3 reads TGCGCCAGCAGTCCAAGCGGGCTGACCTACAATGAGCAGTTCTTC.

The V call is TRBV19, the J call TRBJ2-1, with TRBD1 as a possible D gene (5 bases). Trimming stripped 5 bases from V and 10 bases from J, with 9 bases between. Germline V gene data show CDR1 as LNHDA and CDR2 as SQIVND (reference sequence). The CDR3 is made up of 11 amino acids. The CDR3 region is CASSAHREQFF. CDR3 nucleotide sequence: TGTGCCAGTAGTGCCCACAGGGAGCAGTTCTTC.

V and J are TRBV28 and TRBJ1-1; D unresolved. Germline-derived CDR1 and CDR2 are MDHEN and SYDVKM. Trimming cost V 2 bases and J 7 bases, with 11 bases left between them. CDR3 length: 13 amino acids. CDR3 amino acids: CASSLGLQIEAFF. As DNA, the CDR3 is TGTGCCAGCAGTTTAGGGTTACAGATTGAAGCTTTCTTT.

This chain links TRBV6-1 with TRBJ1-2; the D gene is possibly TRBD1 (6 bases). Germline V CDR1 and CDR2: MNHNS, SASEGT. The germline V and J ends were trimmed by 5 bases and 8 bases, with 12 bases remaining between them. This CDR3 comprises 12 residues. The CDR3 DNA sequence: TGTGCCAGCAGTTTAACAGGGCGCGGCTACACCTTC. Translation gives CASSLTGRGYTF.

This chain links TRBV18 with TRBJ2-7, with unresolved D. The germline CDR1 and CDR2 sequences are KGHSH and LQKENI. Trimming removed 9 bases from V and 2 bases from J, with 14 bases in between. CDR3 length: 13 amino acids. The CDR3 coding sequence is TGTGCCAGTCGGAGAAGTCGTCCCTACGAGCAGTACTTC. Amino acid sequence: CASRRSRPYEQYF.

The chain links TRBV6-5 to TRBJ2-7, with 12 bases that match TRBD2. Germline trimming cut 6 bases from V and 4 bases from J; bases unmatched to any gene: 4. The CDR3 is 14 amino acids. The germline gives CDR1 MNHEY, CDR2 SVGAGI. The CDR3 sequence is CASRLGLAGYEQYF. The CDR3 nucleotides read TGTGCCAGCAGACTCGGACTAGCGGGATACGAGCAGTACTTC.

The chain recombines TRBV28 with TRBJ2-7, with 13 bases identical to TRBD2. Germline assignment: CDR1 MDHEN and CDR2 SYDVKM. The CDR3 extends over 16 amino acids. V was clipped by 3 bases and J by 1 base; unmatched bases: 3. The CDR3 reads CASSLLLAGGSYEQYF. CDR3 DNA: TGTGCCAGCAGTTTGCTACTAGCGGGAGGGTCCTACGAGCAGTACTTC.

This clone was counted a single time. The genes are TRBV28 and TRBJ1-2; no firm D call. The germline V and J ends were trimmed by 5 bases and 6 bases, with 7 bases remaining between them. The CDR3 is 11 residues long. Germline CDR1 is MDHEN and CDR2 is SYDVKM. In DNA form, the CDR3 reads TGTGCCAGCAGTCCGCCCGATGGCTACACCTTC. Encoded protein: CASSPPDGYTF.

The rearrangement uses TRBV7-8 and TRBJ2-5; unclear D gene. The end of the DNA fits TRBJ2-7 better, so the J call may be wrong. Germline V gene data show CDR1 as SGHVS and CDR2 as FQNEAQ. This CDR3 region has 14 residues. Here the CDR3 DNA reads TGTGCCAGCAGCTTAACGGGCTCCGCCTACGAGCAGTACTTC. Its protein is CASSLTGSAYEQYF.

The chain employs TRBV7-2 and TRBJ2-7; D is undetermined. This CDR3 comprises 14 residues. Between the trimmed V and J ends, which lost 5 bases and 2 bases, there was a span of 13 bases. Per germline, CDR1 SGHTA and CDR2 FQGNSA. The DNA for the CDR3 is TGTGCCAGCAGCGTGACGGCAGGAACCTACGAGCAGTACTTC. As protein: CASSVTAGTYEQYF. Together with reference TRBV7-2 and TRBJ2-7, the CDR3 gives the full variable domain: GAGVSQSPSNKVTEKGKDVELRCDPISGHTALYWYRQSLGQGLEFLIYFQGNSAPDKSGLPSDRFSAERTGGSVSTLTIQRTQQEDSAVYLCASSVTAGTYEQYFGPGTRLTVT.